Sequencing of this TCR beta chain was carried out in a study of cytomegalovirus exposure and HLA in healthy donors. In the PCR, 60 Vbeta and 13 Jbeta primers were used. Measured with immunoSEQ multiplex PCR; TCRdb has only the in-frame clones, and not every one. The sample consists of fewer than 150,000 clones, approximately 75% of them appearing once. Donors consisted of healthy bone marrow donors. V shed 0 bases and J shed 5 bases, with 7 bases lying between them. This CDR3 region has 13 residues. Germline loops: CDR1 MNHNY, CDR2 SVGAGI (reference sequence). The sample consisted of PBMCs. The chain links TRBV6-6 to TRBJ1-1; D not certain. The sequence was obtained from a man aged 50 or older in good health and CMV-seropositive. Here the CDR3 reads CASSYSRGTEAFF. Here the CDR3 DNA reads TGTGCCAGCAGTTACTCCCGAGGTACTGAAGCTTTCTTT.